This TCR beta chain stems from a study of metastatic and nonmetastatic thyroid tumors. Study-level information: Both malignant and benign thyroid patients supplied peripheral blood and tumor or nodule tissue samples, across which the repertoires of these patients were then compared.

Thyroid surgery took place with no prior treatment in any patient. V dropped 4 bases and J dropped 5 bases, with 11 bases sitting between them. The V gene's germline CDR1 is SQVTM and CDR2 ANQGSEA. This CDR3 is built from 12 residues. TCRdb re-analyzed the PCR reads using MiXCR. The sample carries about 23,000 clones, approximately 19% recorded once. J is TRBJ2-5 and V is TRBV29-1; D might be TRBD2 (7 bases). Sequenced material: blood. The clonotype was recovered from a male donor with papillary thyroid cancer or a benign thyroid nodule (not recorded which). Some clones in this sample may be carry-over from other donors' samples. The DNA for the CDR3 is TGCAGCGTTGGGACGGGGGGCGAGACCCAGTACTTC. The encoded protein is CSVGTGGETQYF.